This T cell receptor (beta chain) was captured in a study of metastatic and nonmetastatic thyroid tumors (dated by TCRdb to the early 2020s). Describing the broader study: Repertoires from peripheral blood and from tumor or nodule tissue samples of malignant and benign thyroid patients were compared. Overall results and qualifications from the work: In both blood and tumor samples, TCR beta diversity was reported to be significantly higher in malignant tumors than in benign nodules.

Before undergoing thyroid surgery, none of the patients had been given any kind of treatment. Patient clinical samples collected from 2012 to 2018 were retrospectively analysed using T-cell receptor beta sequencing. Library creation used PCR. The instrument was an Illumina HiSeq 4000. High-throughput sequencing was used to profile the TCR beta-chain CDR3 region of every patient. The authors processed their data as follows. The researchers built a classifier to tell apart papillary thyroid cancer patients with distant metastasis, based on CDR3 differences among clinicopathological groups. Repertoire diversity was assessed with the Shannon index, and tumor-blood repertoire similarity with the Morisita-Horn index. TCRdb's own reprocessing of the public reads used fastp at Q25 and MiXCR and kept productive beta chains. These V and J calls are TCRdb output, not the study's own analysis. A total of fewer than 35,000 clones appear in this sample, approximately 11% of them only once. The leading ten clones occupy more than 15% of the sample.

This clone was observed at least ten times. What antigen it recognizes has not been identified. No per-base quality is available; no much larger clone lies one base away. The clonotype was recovered from a female donor with papillary thyroid cancer or a benign thyroid nodule (not recorded which). Some clones in this sample may be carry-over from other donors' samples. The specimen sequenced was blood.

The CDR3 region has the sequence CASIADRARGTQYF. The bases are TGTGCCAGCATCGCGGACAGGGCGAGGGGGACCCAGTACTTC. The V gene is TRBV5-5 and the J gene is TRBJ2-5, with 8 bases aligning to TRBD1. CDR1 SGHKS and CDR2 YYEKEE were looked up in the germline V gene (reference sequence). The CDR3 starts with the cysteine, ends with the phenylalanine, and has 14 residues. The entry retains the CDR3 DNA only, 42 bases that are in frame from base 1. For this chain, trimming is 6 bases at the V end and 7 bases at the J end, and the number of junction bases without a gene match is 11.